The 20 T cell receptor beta chains listed next were all sequenced from one sample in a study of radiotherapy plus CTLA-4 blockade in lung cancer. The repertoire was sequenced with immunoSEQ multiplex PCR; TCRdb's copy has only in-frame clones and lacks some. The sample lists approximately 99,000 clones; around 90% were seen once. The specimen was peripheral blood, collected from a patient treated with radiotherapy plus ipilimumab. These receptors were taken from a human donor with non-small cell lung cancer that progressed on radiotherapy plus ipilimumab.

CDR3 residues: CASSPGVNSYEQYF. CDR3 nucleotides: TGTGCCAGCAGCCCGGGCGTAAACTCCTACGAGCAGTACTTC. The V gene is TRBV14, the J gene TRBJ2-7; D remains unclear. Germline lookup yields CDR1 SGHDN and CDR2 FVKESK. Trimming cost V 4 bases and J 0 bases, with 10 bases left between them. The CDR3 spans 14 residues.

The chain has TRBV19 and TRBJ1-5; no definite D call. The CDR3 is 14 amino acids. Germline V gene data show CDR1 as LNHDA and CDR2 as SQIVND (reference sequence). Between the trimmed V and J ends, which lost 9 bases and 3 bases, there was a span of 15 bases. The CDR3 DNA follows: TGTGCCAGCAACAAACAACAAGACAATCAGCCCCAGCATTTT. Protein: CASNKQQDNQPQHF. Supplemented by reference TRBV19 and TRBJ1-5, the full variable domain reads DGGITQSPKYLFRKEGQNVTLSCEQNLNHDAMYWYRQDPGQGLRLIYYSQIVNDFQKGDIAEGYSVSREKKESFPLTVTSAQKNPTAFYLCASNKQQDNQPQHFGDGTRLSIL.

This clone was detected a few times. The chain has TRBV5-8 and TRBJ2-2, with 7 bases fitting TRBD1. CDR1 SGHTS and CDR2 YDEGEE come from the germline V gene. The CDR3 is 16 amino acids. J lost 3 bases, V lost 4 bases, and 9 bases had no gene match. CDR3 DNA: TGTGCCAGCAGCCGTCCTACAGGGGTGGACACCGGGGAGCTGTTTTTT. It codes for CASSRPTGVDTGELFF.

In this sample, this clone turned up once. The J gene is TRBJ1-5, the V gene TRBV5-1; D is possibly TRBD1 (5 bases). CDR1 and CDR2 from the germline V gene are SGHRS and YFSETQ. The CDR3 is 15 residues long. V gave up 0 bases and J gave up 1 base, with 8 bases separating them. CDR3: CASSLEGQSNQPQHF. The CDR3 bases are TGCGCCAGCAGCTTGGAGGGGCAGAGCAATCAGCCCCAGCATTTT. Supplemented by reference TRBV5-1 and TRBJ1-5, the full variable domain reads KAGVTQTPRYLIKTRGQQVTLSCSPISGHRSVSWYQQTPGQGLQFLFEYFSETQRNKGNFPGRFSGRQFSNSRSEMNVSTLELGDSALYLCASSLEGQSNQPQHFGDGTRLSIL.

The rearrangement uses TRBV28 and TRBJ2-7; D is uncertain. Germline-derived CDR1 and CDR2 are MDHEN and SYDVKM. Trimming left V 2 bases short and J 0 bases short, with 8 bases between. The CDR3 runs 14 residues. CDR3 bases: TGTGCCAGCAGTTTAGGCACCTTCTCCTACGAGCAGTACTTC. Translating gives CASSLGTFSYEQYF.

Only one count was recorded for this clone. V usage is TRBV6-5 and J usage is TRBJ2-5; 8 nucleotides match TRBD2. Germline values: CDR1 MNHEY, CDR2 SVGAGI. The CDR3 is 12 residues long. With 6 bases clipped from V and 11 bases from J, the junction kept 8 bases outside the gene matches. As DNA, the CDR3 is TGTGCCAGCAGAGATCTAGCGGGCCTTCAGTACTTC. This translates into CASRDLAGLQYF.

This clone was recorded a few times. The chain combines TRBV10-2 with TRBJ1-2, with TRBD1 matching over 7 bases. Germline-derived CDR1 and CDR2 are WSHSY and SAAADI. The V gene end was trimmed by 0 bases and the J gene end by 0 bases; junction bases not matched to a gene: 7. CDR3 size: 17 residues. CDR3 sequence (DNA): TGCGCCAGCAGTGAGTCTTGGGGGAGGGGGCCTAACTATGGCTACACCTTC. The encoded protein is CASSESWGRGPNYGYTF.

The CDR3 DNA reads TGTGCCAGCCTTTCGGCCGACACTGAAGCTTTCTTT. It codes for CASLSADTEAFF. The chain combines TRBV27 with TRBJ1-1; no reliable D call. The length of the CDR3 is 12 residues. Germline loops: CDR1 MNHEY, CDR2 SMNVEV (reference sequence). The ends were cut back, 8 bases at V and 3 bases at J, with 10 bases in the middle.

The rearrangement uses TRBV7-9 and TRBJ2-1, with a possible D match to TRBD2 (6 bases). This CDR3 is built from 18 residues. CDR1 is SEHNR, CDR2 FQNEAQ, per germline (reference sequence). The V and J ends lost 7 bases and 2 bases respectively, with 24 bases between them. The DNA for the CDR3 is TGTGCCAGCACCTCCGGGACTCTTACCATTAAGGCCTACAATGAGCAGTTCTTC. Protein product: CASTSGTLTIKAYNEQFF. Filled out from reference TRBV7-9 and TRBJ2-1, the complete variable domain reads DTGVSQNPRHKITKRGQNVTFRCDPISEHNRLYWYRQTLGQGPEFLTYFQNEAQLEKSRLLSDRFSAERPKGSFSTLEIQRTEQGDSAMYLCASTSGTLTIKAYNEQFFGPGTRLTVL.

This clone was observed a few times. The V call is TRBV7-3, the J call TRBJ1-3; D not resolved. Germline loops: CDR1 SGHTA, CDR2 FQGTGA. The germline V and J ends were trimmed by 5 bases and 2 bases, with 13 bases remaining between them. The CDR3 covers 15 residues. Written as DNA, the CDR3 is TGTGCCAGCAGCGTCCCCCTTGCCCCTGGAAACACCATATATTTT. Protein product: CASSVPLAPGNTIYF.

This chain links TRBV18 with TRBJ2-2; D unclear. Germline V CDR1 and CDR2: KGHSH, LQKENI. Trimming removed 3 bases from V and 0 bases from J, with 11 bases in between. The CDR3 totals 16 residues. The DNA for the CDR3 is TGTGCCAGCTCACCGTCAAAGGCCTCGAACACCGGGGAGCTGTTTTTT. Residues: CASSPSKASNTGELFF.

The CDR3: CASSRDTQETQYF. The CDR3 region has the DNA TGCGCCAGCAGCCGAGACACCCAAGAGACCCAGTACTTC. V is TRBV4-1 and J is TRBJ2-5; D is undetermined. The CDR3 length is 13 residues. Germline V gene sequence: CDR1 MGHRA, CDR2 YSYEKL. Trimming shortened V by 4 bases and J by 1 base, and 7 bases separated the two germline ends.

The genes are TRBV5-1 and TRBJ2-5; D might be TRBD1 or TRBD2, each matching 5 bases. V shed 7 bases and J shed 2 bases, with 15 bases lying between them. This CDR3 is 14 amino acids long. The germline V gene has CDR1 SGHRS and CDR2 YFSETQ. The CDR3 DNA is TGCGCCAGCCGGGACCAGCTCCAACAAGAGACCCAGTACTTC. Protein: CASRDQLQQETQYF.

V gene TRBV19 combines with J gene TRBJ1-1, with 9 nucleotides matching TRBD1. Per germline, CDR1 LNHDA and CDR2 SQIVND (reference sequence). This CDR3 has 16 residues. The J segment lost 0 bases and the V segment lost 7 bases, leaving 9 bases of the junction unmatched. Here the CDR3 reads CASTHWTGAMNTEAFF. DNA for the CDR3: TGTGCCAGTACCCACTGGACAGGGGCAATGAACACTGAAGCTTTCTTT.

V and J are TRBV2 and TRBJ1-5; 9 bases fit TRBD1. Germline V gene lookup returns CDR1 SNHLY and CDR2 FYNNEI. The CDR3 is 15 residues long. After removal of 7 bases from V and 4 bases from J, the junction contained 8 bases not matched to a gene. CDR3 loop: CASISDRGPNQPQHF. CDR3 sequence (DNA): TGTGCCAGCATTTCGGACAGGGGCCCTAATCAGCCCCAGCATTTT. The variable domain in full, completed from reference TRBV2 and TRBJ1-5, reads EPEVTQTPSHQVTQMGQEVILRCVPISNHLYFYWYRQILGQKVEFLVSFYNNEISEKSEIFDDQFSVERPDGSNFTLKIRSTKLEDSAMYFCASISDRGPNQPQHFGDGTRLSIL.

The gene calls are TRBV9 and TRBJ2-2; D unresolved. CDR1 SGDLS and CDR2 YYNGEE come from the germline V gene. The ends were cut back, 0 bases at V and 5 bases at J, with 8 bases in the middle. The CDR3 totals 14 residues. CDR3 protein: CASSVGADTGELFF. The CDR3 region has the DNA TGTGCCAGCAGCGTAGGAGCAGATACCGGGGAGCTGTTTTTT.

The chain has TRBV1 and TRBJ2-1. TRBV1 is recorded as a pseudogene. This CDR3 is built from 17 residues. This CDR3 reads CTRFTGGGRARYNEQFF. For the CDR3, the DNA is TGCACCCGCTTCACAGGGGGCGGGAGGGCCAGGTACAATGAGCAGTTCTTC.

The J gene is TRBJ1-1, the V gene TRBV6-5; D call uncertain. V lost 0 bases, J lost 7 bases, and 6 bases lay in between. CDR1 and CDR2 (germline): MNHEY, SVGAGI. The CDR3 has 12 amino acids. The chain's CDR3 is CASSYSKNEAFF. The CDR3 bases are TGTGCCAGCAGTTACTCGAAGAATGAAGCTTTCTTT.

The CDR3 coding sequence is TGTGCCAGCAAGCATAGCGGCCAAGAGACCCAGTACTTC. Its protein product is CASKHSGQETQYF. The chain combines TRBV27 with TRBJ2-5; possible D gene TRBD2, 6 bases. V shed 7 bases and J shed 1 base, with 10 bases lying between them. Germline CDR1 reads MNHEY; CDR2 reads SMNVEV (reference sequence). The CDR3 contains 13 residues.

This clone came up a few times. The rearrangement uses TRBV9 and TRBJ1-4; D call uncertain. Trimming took 4 bases from V and 3 from J, leaving 13 bases between them. There are 15 residues in the CDR3. Germline-derived CDR1 and CDR2 are SGDLS and YYNGEE. CDR3 amino acids: CASSQGLDSNEKLFF. As DNA, the CDR3 is TGTGCCAGCAGCCAAGGCTTGGATTCTAATGAAAAACTGTTTTTT.